The 17 T cell receptor beta chains below come from one sample, sequenced in a study of vaccination effects on CD4 cells after COVID-19. Repertoires were generated with immunoSEQ multiplex PCR, while TCRdb's copy carries only in-frame clones and drops some. Altogether nearly 30,000 clones are present, roughly 81% being singletons, with the ten largest covering more than 12%. With the ViraFEST assay, the study expanded antigen-specific CD4+ T cells using viral peptide pools, then sequenced them. At the end of about 10 days of culture, CD4+ T cells were isolated. BNT162b2 vaccine or mRNA-1273 vaccine was given to participants in two doses. Which antigens these TCRs recognize remains unknown. The sample was CD4+ T cells from PBMCs cultured with HCoV-229E spike peptides, taken after COVID-19 vaccination. The source of these receptors is a human donor who received a COVID-19 vaccine.

This clone occurred once. The V and J genes are TRBV11-3 and TRBJ2-5, with TRBD2 matching over 7 bases. The CDR3 runs to 15 residues. Germline V gene sequence: CDR1 SGHNT, CDR2 YENEEA. The J segment lost 2 bases and the V segment lost 5 bases, leaving 8 bases of the junction unmatched. The CDR3 here is CASSLSSGGQETQYF. The DNA of the CDR3 is TGTGCCAGCAGCCTCTCTAGCGGAGGACAAGAGACCCAGTACTTC.

The V gene is TRBV5-6, the J gene TRBJ1-6, with 10 bases aligning to TRBD1. The J segment lost 10 bases and the V segment lost 2 bases, leaving 6 bases of the junction unmatched. The length of the CDR3 is 15 residues. Germline CDR1 SGHDT, CDR2 YYEEEE. The CDR3 loop reads CASSFWTGGRSPLHF. As DNA, the CDR3 is TGTGCCAGCAGCTTCTGGACAGGGGGTCGATCACCCCTCCACTTT. Full variable domain (remainder filled in from reference TRBV5-6 and TRBJ1-6): DAGVTQSPTHLIKTRGQQVTLRCSPKSGHDTVSWYQQALGQGPQFIFQYYEEEERQRGNFPDRFSGHQFPNYSSELNVNALLLGDSALYLCASSFWTGGRSPLHFGNGTRLTVT.

This chain joins TRBV7-7 and TRBJ2-7; a possible D gene is TRBD2 (6 bases). This CDR3 has 15 amino acids. Per germline, CDR1 SSHAT and CDR2 FNYEAQ (reference sequence). Between the trimmed V and J ends, which lost 4 bases and 6 bases, there was a span of 19 bases. In DNA form, the CDR3 reads TGTGCCAGCAGCTCCGGCCTAGGGACTCTTCGCGAGCAGTACTTC. The encoded protein is CASSSGLGTLREQYF.

This clone has only a few counts. CDR3 DNA: TGTGCCAGCAGCCAGAGCTCCTACGAGCAGTACTTC. This encodes CASSQSSYEQYF. The rearrangement links TRBV7-9 to TRBJ2-7; no clear D. The CDR3 is 12 residues long. V was trimmed by 5 bases and J by 0 bases, leaving 5 bases between them. Germline V lookup: CDR1 SEHNR, CDR2 FQNEAQ (reference sequence).

The chain is built from TRBV21-1 and TRBJ1-6. TRBV21-1 is deemed a pseudogene. The CDR3 sequence is 18 residues long. CDR3 DNA: TGTGCCAGCAGCAGGTTTCGGACGGCGAGCTCCTATAATTCACCCCTCCACTTT. Its protein product is CASSRFRTASSYNSPLHF.

This chain joins TRBV7-9 and TRBJ1-1; D possibly corresponds to TRBD1 (6 bases). The CDR3 consists of 16 residues. Germline V gene sequence: CDR1 SEHNR, CDR2 FQNEAQ (reference sequence). V was clipped by 5 bases and J by 0 bases, with 16 bases between them. The CDR3 region has the DNA TGTGCCAGCAGCCCTAGGGGGACTCTCATGAACACTGAAGCTTTCTTT. This codes for CASSPRGTLMNTEAFF.

The chain is built from TRBV7-9 and TRBJ1-1; no reliable D call. The CDR3 consists of 13 residues. Germline V lookup: CDR1 SEHNR, CDR2 FQNEAQ (reference sequence). V shed 7 bases and J shed 4 bases, with 13 bases lying between them. CDR3 nucleotide sequence: TGTGCCAGCACCCACGCAGCTTCCACTGAAGCTTTCTTT. It codes for CASTHAASTEAFF.

The rearrangement links TRBV2 to TRBJ2-5, with 11 bases identical to TRBD2. Germline V gene sequence: CDR1 SNHLY, CDR2 FYNNEI. This CDR3 has 15 amino acids. Trimming cost V 5 bases and J 4 bases; bases outside gene matches: 6. CDR3 sequence: CASSPGTSGLETQYF. CDR3 coding DNA: TGTGCCAGCAGTCCCGGGACTAGCGGCCTAGAGACCCAGTACTTC.

This chain joins TRBV25-1 and TRBJ2-5, with D possibly being TRBD2 (5 bases). CDR1 MGHDK and CDR2 SYGVNS come from the germline V gene. V was pared by 5 bases and J by 8 bases, with 15 bases between. There are 13 residues in the CDR3. CDR3 sequence (DNA): TGTGCCAGCAGTTTGGACTGGTCCATAACCCAGTACTTC. Residues: CASSLDWSITQYF.

This clone occurred a few times. This rearrangement joins TRBV4-1 to TRBJ2-7, with a possible D match to TRBD2 (6 bases). V was shortened by 1 base and J by 0 bases, with 10 bases between the two germline ends. Germline assignment: CDR1 MGHRA and CDR2 YSYEKL. The CDR3 sequence is 15 residues long. CDR3 sequence reads: CASSQAGVGSYEQYF. The CDR3 DNA reads as TGCGCCAGCAGCCAAGCGGGGGTTGGCTCCTACGAGCAGTACTTC.

The CDR3 reads CASSHQGGEYIQYF. The CDR3, as DNA: TGTGCCAGCAGCCACCAGGGAGGAGAATACATTCAGTACTTC. The rearrangement links TRBV21-1 to TRBJ2-4; TRBD2, the table's D call, was not compared with the DNA. TRBV21-1 is given as a pseudogene. This CDR3 has 14 amino acids.

The chain carries TRBV10-2 and TRBJ2-7; 12 nucleotides match TRBD2. This CDR3 is 14 amino acids long. Germline V gene lookup returns CDR1 WSHSY and CDR2 SAAADI. Unmatched junction bases numbered 4, after V lost 6 bases and J lost 4 bases. As DNA, the CDR3 is TGCGCCAGCAGGGCCGGGACTAGCGGGTACGAGCAGTACTTC. Its translation is CASRAGTSGYEQYF.

This clone was recorded only once. V gene TRBV19 combines with J gene TRBJ2-2; 7 nucleotides agree with TRBD1. The CDR3 extends over 15 amino acids. V dropped 9 bases and J dropped 4; count of bases not matched to a gene: 11. The germline gives CDR1 LNHDA, CDR2 SQIVND (reference sequence). CDR3 DNA: TGTGCCAGGCGTCAACGACAGGGTTTCACCGGGGAGCTGTTTTTT. Its protein product is CARRQRQGFTGELFF.

The V gene is TRBV18, the J gene TRBJ1-2; D is perhaps TRBD1 (5 bases). Trimming stripped 5 bases from V and 4 bases from J, with 11 bases between. The germline gives CDR1 KGHSH, CDR2 LQKENI. The CDR3 consists of 13 residues. The CDR3 loop is CASSGDGSYGYTF. CDR3 nucleotides: TGTGCCAGCTCAGGGGACGGAAGCTATGGCTACACCTTC. Full variable domain (outside the CDR3, taken from reference TRBV18 and TRBJ1-2): NAGVMQNPRHLVRRRGQEARLRCSPMKGHSHVYWYRQLPEEGLKFMVYLQKENIIDESGMPKERFSAEFPKEGPSILRIQQVVRGDSAAYFCASSGDGSYGYTFGSGTRLTVV.

This chain uses TRBV19 with TRBJ2-7; tentative D call: TRBD1 (7 bases). The V and J ends lost 2 bases and 2 bases respectively, with 10 bases between them. CDR1 is LNHDA and CDR2 is SQIVND in the germline V gene (reference sequence). This CDR3 region has 14 residues. In DNA form, the CDR3 reads TGTGCCAGTAGTATACAGGGGGGAACCTACGAGCAGTACTTC. Translating it yields CASSIQGGTYEQYF.

This chain uses TRBV27 with TRBJ2-3, with 9 bases fitting TRBD1. Germline V gene data show CDR1 as MNHEY and CDR2 as SMNVEV (reference sequence). V lost 1 base to trimming and J lost 4 bases; unmatched junction nucleotides: 6. This CDR3 contains 16 residues. DNA for the CDR3: TGTGCCAGCAGTTTATTATGGGGGACAGGGTCAGATACGCAGTATTTT. Encoded protein: CASSLLWGTGSDTQYF.

The gene calls are TRBV9 and TRBJ1-4; possible D gene TRBD1, 6 bases. V was pared by 3 bases and J by 6 bases, with 12 bases between. Germline CDR1 and CDR2: SGDLS and YYNGEE. CDR3 length: 14 residues. DNA of the CDR3: TGTGCCAGCAGCGCCCCGGGACATTATGAAAAACTGTTTTTT. Translation: CASSAPGHYEKLFF.